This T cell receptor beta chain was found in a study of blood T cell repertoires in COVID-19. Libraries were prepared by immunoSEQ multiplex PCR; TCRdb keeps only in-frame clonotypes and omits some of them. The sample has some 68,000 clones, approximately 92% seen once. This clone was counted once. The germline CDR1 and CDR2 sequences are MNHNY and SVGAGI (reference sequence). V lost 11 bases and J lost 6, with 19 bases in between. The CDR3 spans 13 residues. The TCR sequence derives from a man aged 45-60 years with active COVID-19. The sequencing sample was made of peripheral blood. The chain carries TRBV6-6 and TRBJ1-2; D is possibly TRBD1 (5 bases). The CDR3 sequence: CAVPSPGGNGYTF. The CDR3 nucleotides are TGTGCCGTCCCATCCCCCGGGGGGAATGGCTACACCTTC.